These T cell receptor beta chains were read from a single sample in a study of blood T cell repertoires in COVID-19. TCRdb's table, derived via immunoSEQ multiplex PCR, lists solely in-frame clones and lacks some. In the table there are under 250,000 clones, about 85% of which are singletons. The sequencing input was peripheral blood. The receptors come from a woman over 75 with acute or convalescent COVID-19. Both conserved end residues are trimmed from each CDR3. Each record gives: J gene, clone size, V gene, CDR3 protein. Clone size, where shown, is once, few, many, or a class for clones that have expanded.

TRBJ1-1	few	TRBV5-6	ASSLTGTGIMNTEAF
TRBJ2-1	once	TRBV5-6	ASSLRTSGRAFYEQF
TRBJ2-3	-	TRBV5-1	ASSLVFLAGSTDTQY
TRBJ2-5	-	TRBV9	ASSVELAGVETQY
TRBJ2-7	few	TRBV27	ASSLRGYEQY
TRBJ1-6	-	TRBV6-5	ASTVKSSYNSPLH
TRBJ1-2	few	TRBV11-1	ASSAGQTWGYT
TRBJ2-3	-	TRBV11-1	ASSLGGAYTDTQY
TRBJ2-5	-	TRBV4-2	ASSQAGSEETQY
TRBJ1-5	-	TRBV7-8	ASSLSGRPGQYSNQPQH
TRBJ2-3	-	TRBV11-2	ASSLGGGGTDTQY
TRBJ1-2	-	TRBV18	ASSPLPGDGYT
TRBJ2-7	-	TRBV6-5	ASSHPPGQSYEQY
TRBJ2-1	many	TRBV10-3	AIRPGQGARNEQF
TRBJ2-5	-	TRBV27	ASSLIGTGSVETQY
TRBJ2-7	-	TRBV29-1	SVVRAQGRQNEQY
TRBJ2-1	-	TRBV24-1	ATRGGEYNEQF